This section outlines one TCR beta chain sequence together with its context. This entry is derived from a study of blood T cells in healthy people across ages. PCR was performed a second time for about 7 to 12 cycles using a sample-barcoded 5' primer and a J-beta primer mix. The study obtained at least 2.5 million CDR3-containing paired-end reads from every sample. Each CDR3 protein is one row after TCRdb ran MiXCR on the 5' RACE reads. The sample has fewer than 700,000 distinct CDR3 sequences, less than 60% seen once; the top ten hold about 22%. The CDR3 is made up of 13 amino acids. Trimming removed 3 bases from V and 6 bases from J, with 9 bases in between. Germline-derived CDR1 and CDR2 are SGHTA and FQGTGA.

Material for sequencing was blood. This sequence was found in an older man in good health. The rearrangement uses TRBV7-3 and TRBJ2-1; D is undetermined. In nucleotides, the CDR3 is TGTGCCAGCAGCTTCTCTGAGTTCAATGAGCAGTTCTTC. It specifies CASSFSEFNEQFF.